The source of this T cell receptor beta chain is a study of CD8+ T cells in alopecia areata. CDR1 is MNHNS and CDR2 is SASEGT in the germline V gene. V trimming: 3 bases; J trimming: 1 base; junction bases outside the gene matches: 4. The CDR3 contains 16 residues. This clone was found a few times. As the sequencing template, cDNA was produced by extracting RNA and reverse transcribing it. The data were produced by immunoSEQ multiplex PCR, yet TCRdb's version contains in-frame clones alone and is incomplete. The sample includes about 130,000 clones, 49% of them seen just once. The chain employs TRBV6-1 and TRBJ2-5, with TRBD2 identical over 11 bases. The origin of this receptor is a human donor with alopecia areata. The sample was CD8+ T cells sorted from blood, taken at week 0. This chain's CDR3 is CASSDPGTSGQETQYF. In DNA form, the CDR3 reads TGTGCCAGCAGTGATCCCGGGACTAGCGGCCAAGAGACCCAGTACTTC.